The clone carrying this TCR beta chain was detected ten times or more. Individual cDNA molecules in this library carried unique molecular identifiers. In TCRdb, the RACE reads were re-called with MiXCR into one record per CDR3 protein. This table holds 300,000 to 450,000 distinct CDR3 sequences, around 5.5% found once. These data are taken from a study of human T cells and chemical hapten exposure. The overall study: 2% DPC applied to a roughly 2 cm by roughly 2 cm arm area sensitized donors. Patients additionally received therapeutic doses of diphenylcyclopropenone on the scalp once a week, and this continued throughout the approximately 22-week study.

Germline CDR1 is MDHEN and CDR2 is SYDVKM. Unmatched junction bases numbered 12, after V lost 6 bases and J lost 5 bases. The length of the CDR3 is 15 residues. Time point noted: pre-sensitization, week 0. Treatment defined: therapeutic diphenylcyclopropenone sensitization with weekly scalp DPC. The starting material, unfractionated whole blood, was used for total RNA extraction. The specimen was whole blood, collected in connection with sensitization to the hapten diphenylcyclopropenone (DPC). This TCR came from a woman aged 18-29 years with alopecia areata. Some clones in this sample may be carry-over from other donors' samples. This rearrangement joins TRBV28 to TRBJ1-1; 7 bases map to TRBD1. The CDR3, as DNA: TGTGCCAGCAGGCGACCGTCTACAGGGGTGACTGAAGCTTTCTTT. It codes for CASRRPSTGVTEAFF.